The 20 T cell receptor beta chains below all came from one sample that was sequenced in a study of OX40 agonist ivuxolimab in advanced cancers. Some clones are missing from TCRdb's copy, which holds only in-frame ones; the method was immunoSEQ multiplex PCR. Altogether about 40,000 clones are present, around 83% being singletons, with the ten largest covering around a fifth. Material: CD4+ or CD8+ T cells sorted from blood, obtained in a trial of the OX40 agonist ivuxolimab. The receptors here all came from an adult with an advanced solid tumor such as melanoma, head and neck, liver or kidney cancer.

V is TRBV2 and J is TRBJ1-5; no definite D call. V lost 5 bases to trimming and J lost 3 bases, with 17 bases between them. The V gene's germline CDR1 is SNHLY and CDR2 FYNNEI. This CDR3 has 16 residues. The CDR3 reads CASSTGELGNNQPQHF. The DNA for the CDR3 is TGTGCCAGCAGTACCGGCGAACTCGGCAACAATCAGCCCCAGCATTTT. The full variable domain, with the rest looked up from reference TRBV2 and TRBJ1-5, is EPEVTQTPSHQVTQMGQEVILRCVPISNHLYFYWYRQILGQKVEFLVSFYNNEISEKSEIFDDQFSVERPDGSNFTLKIRSTKLEDSAMYFCASSTGELGNNQPQHFGDGTRLSIL.

This chain joins TRBV2 and TRBJ1-3, with a tentative D call TRBD1 (5 bases). The germline V gene has CDR1 SNHLY and CDR2 FYNNEI. CDR3 length: 11 residues. Between the trimmed V and J ends, which lost 6 bases and 8 bases, there was a span of 8 bases. CDR3 bases: TGTGCCAGCAGAACGGGGGACACCATATATTTT. Translated: CASRTGDTIYF.

The chain joins TRBV4-1 to TRBJ1-1, with D possibly matching TRBD1 (6 bases). The germline gives CDR1 MGHRA, CDR2 YSYEKL. This CDR3 is built from 15 residues. V was cut by 5 bases and J by 1 base, with 14 bases left in between. This chain's CDR3 is CASSAWRGENTEAFF. The CDR3 nucleotides read TGCGCCAGCAGCGCCTGGAGGGGGGAGAACACTGAAGCTTTCTTT.

The chain joins TRBV7-7 to TRBJ2-1; maybe TRBD2 (5 bases). The CDR3 length is 13 residues. CDR1 and CDR2 from the germline V gene are SSHAT and FNYEAQ (reference sequence). Trimming shortened V by 3 bases and J by 6 bases, and 9 bases separated the two germline ends. The CDR3 loop is CASSLGSGNEQFF. The CDR3, as DNA: TGTGCCAGCAGCTTGGGGAGCGGCAATGAGCAGTTCTTC.

This clone showed up just once. V gene TRBV28 combines with J gene TRBJ2-7; D not certain. The CDR3 has 15 amino acids. V was pared by 6 bases and J by 3 bases, with 18 bases between. The germline V gene encodes CDR1 MDHEN and CDR2 SYDVKM. CDR3 in amino acids: CASSLSAQTYYEQYF. CDR3 nucleotide sequence: TGTGCCAGCAGCCTAAGCGCTCAGACCTACTACGAGCAGTACTTC.

The chain uses TRBV7-9 and TRBJ2-1, with 8 positions matching TRBD2. Looked up from germline, CDR1 is SEHNR and CDR2 is FQNEAQ (reference sequence). V was pared by 3 bases and J by 7 bases, with 11 bases of the junction left unmatched. The CDR3 sequence is 16 residues long. As DNA, the CDR3 is TGTGCCAGCAGCTTTGTTGCTGGACTAGCTAGGAATGAGCAGTTCTTC. This translates into CASSFVAGLARNEQFF.

The J gene is TRBJ2-2, the V gene TRBV13; no definite D call. V was clipped by 5 bases and J by 2 bases, with 9 bases between them. The V gene's germline CDR1 is PRHDT and CDR2 FYEKMQ (reference sequence). This CDR3 is built from 14 residues. CDR3 residues: CASSVTLNTGELFF. In nucleotides, the CDR3 is TGTGCCAGCAGCGTTACTCTTAACACCGGGGAGCTGTTTTTT.

The chain recombines TRBV5-4 with TRBJ2-7, with D uncertain. From germline, CDR1 is SGHNT and CDR2 YYREEE (reference sequence). The CDR3 is made up of 12 amino acids. Trimming removed 3 bases from V and 4 bases from J, with 8 bases in between. In nucleotides, the CDR3 is TGTGCCAGCAGCTCGCAGTCGTACGAGCAGTACTTC. It specifies CASSSQSYEQYF. Full variable domain (missing parts from reference TRBV5-4 and TRBJ2-7): ETGVTQSPTHLIKTRGQQVTLRCSSQSGHNTVSWYQQALGQGPQFIFQYYREEENGRGNFPPRFSGLQFPNYSSELNVNALELDDSALYLCASSSQSYEQYFGPGTRLTVT.

The genes are TRBV25-1 and TRBJ2-3, with D perhaps matching TRBD2 (5 bases). This CDR3 is 15 amino acids long. The germline CDR1 and CDR2 sequences are MGHDK and SYGVNS. V lost 6 bases, J lost 0 bases, and 13 bases lay in between. This CDR3 reads CASSPAGRSTDTQYF. CDR3 coding DNA: TGTGCCAGCAGCCCCGCGGGTCGGAGCACAGATACGCAGTATTTT.

The chain carries TRBV9 and TRBJ2-3; the D gene is possibly TRBD2 (6 bases). Deletions cut 3 bases from V and 1 base from J, with 12 bases between. The length of the CDR3 is 15 residues. CDR1 SGDLS and CDR2 YYNGEE come from the germline V gene. This CDR3 is CASSERVSGTDTQYF. The CDR3 DNA sequence: TGTGCCAGCAGCGAGCGGGTCTCCGGCACAGATACGCAGTATTTT.

The J gene is TRBJ2-1, the V gene TRBV19; D is ambiguous. Trimming stripped 1 base from V and 0 bases from J, with 7 bases between. This CDR3 region has 15 residues. CDR1 LNHDA and CDR2 SQIVND come from the germline V gene (reference sequence). Written as DNA, the CDR3 is TGTGCCAGTAGTATAGCAGCCAACTCCTACAATGAGCAGTTCTTC. Encoded protein: CASSIAANSYNEQFF.

This clone was observed a single time. The rearrangement links TRBV9 to TRBJ2-1, with D tentatively TRBD2 (5 bases). The CDR3 spans 12 residues. Per germline, CDR1 SGDLS and CDR2 YYNGEE. V dropped 1 base and J dropped 10 bases, with 9 bases sitting between them. The CDR3 reads CASSVSRGEQFF. CDR3 in DNA: TGTGCCAGCAGCGTATCTCGGGGAGAGCAGTTCTTC.

V gene TRBV6-5 combines with J gene TRBJ2-1; D perhaps matches TRBD2 (5 bases). Germline CDR1 reads MNHEY; CDR2 reads SVGAGI. Deletions cut 2 bases from V and 4 bases from J, with 12 bases between. The CDR3 covers 15 residues. CDR3 amino acids: CASSYTDGEYNEQFF. The CDR3 region has the DNA TGTGCCAGCAGTTACACGGACGGGGAGTACAATGAGCAGTTCTTC.

Regarding this clone: The junction departs from germline at one end; a sequencing error may be responsible. This chain uses TRBV29-1 with TRBJ2-2; D may be TRBD1 (6 bases). Germline V gene data show CDR1 as SQVTM and CDR2 as ANQGSEA. This CDR3 is built from 15 residues. CDR3 nucleotide sequence: TGCAGCGTCCAACGCTACAGGGAAATCACCGGGGAGCTGCTTTTT. Translating it yields CSVQRYREITGELLF.

This clone has at least ten counts. The chain combines TRBV7-8 with TRBJ1-2; TRBD1 aligns across 7 bases. CDR3 length: 13 amino acids. V shed 5 bases and J 6 bases; nucleotides not matched to a gene: 6. Germline V gene lookup returns CDR1 SGHVS and CDR2 FQNEAQ. The CDR3 coding sequence is TGTGCCAGCAGCAGACAGGGAGAACATGGCTACACCTTC. Residues: CASSRQGEHGYTF.

The chain combines TRBV25-1 with TRBJ1-6; D possibly corresponds to TRBD1 (5 bases). The CDR3 is 12 residues long. The V end was cut by 2 bases, the J end by 10 bases, with 6 bases between. From germline, CDR1 is MGHDK and CDR2 SYGVNS. CDR3 protein: CASSERGSPLHF. The CDR3 coding sequence is TGTGCCAGCAGTGAACGGGGGTCACCCCTCCACTTT.

The chain recombines TRBV19 with TRBJ2-7, with TRBD2 matching over 8 bases. The CDR3 has 15 amino acids. Germline lookup yields CDR1 LNHDA and CDR2 SQIVND (reference sequence). Unmatched junction bases numbered 10, after V lost 5 bases and J lost 4 bases. CDR3: CASSVLAGGRYEQYF. The CDR3 DNA follows: TGTGCCAGTAGTGTTCTAGCGGGCGGGAGGTACGAGCAGTACTTC.

Turning to this clone: Its ends do not fully match the called genes, so a read error is possible. The chain carries TRBV11-3 and TRBJ1-1; D is unresolved. The CDR3 has 13 residues. Per the germline V gene, CDR1 is SGHNT and CDR2 is YENEEA. The CDR3 nucleotides are TGTGCCAGCAGCGTAGACACGAACACTGAAGCTTTCTTT. Amino acids: CASSVDTNTEAFF.

The sample holds one count of this clone. The DNA of the CDR3 is TGCGCCAGCAGCCGGACGATGGGGGCTGAAGCTTTCTTT. Translating gives CASSRTMGAEAFF. The chain couples TRBV4-1 to TRBJ1-1; possibly TRBD1 for D (5 bases). V lost 4 bases, J lost 6 bases, and 12 bases lay in between. From germline, CDR1 is MGHRA and CDR2 YSYEKL. This CDR3 is 13 amino acids long.

This clone has only one observation. The gene calls are TRBV5-6 and TRBJ2-2; D remains ambiguous. CDR1 is SGHDT and CDR2 is YYEEEE in the germline V gene. This CDR3 region has 11 residues. Deletions cut 1 base from V and 8 bases from J, with 3 bases between. CDR3 protein: CASSLSGELFF. The CDR3 DNA follows: TGTGCCAGCAGCTTGTCGGGGGAGCTGTTTTTT. Using reference TRBV5-6 and TRBJ2-2 for the parts outside the CDR3, the full variable domain is DAGVTQSPTHLIKTRGQQVTLRCSPKSGHDTVSWYQQALGQGPQFIFQYYEEEERQRGNFPDRFSGHQFPNYSSELNVNALLLGDSALYLCASSLSGELFFGEGSRLTVL.